The T cell receptor (beta chain) described here comes from a study of OX40 agonist ivuxolimab in advanced cancers. Profiling relied on immunoSEQ multiplex PCR, and the TCRdb table lists in-frame clones only, not all of them. This table has just under 65,000 clones, 91% appearing once. This clone was detected once. V lost 3 bases and J lost 5, with 15 bases in between. The CDR3 spans 15 residues. Germline values: CDR1 MDHEN, CDR2 SYDVKM. Here the sequenced sample was CD4+ or CD8+ T cells sorted from blood, taken in a trial of the OX40 agonist ivuxolimab. The receptor's source is an adult with an advanced solid tumor such as melanoma, head and neck, liver or kidney cancer. V usage is TRBV28 and J usage is TRBJ2-3, with D maybe TRBD2 (6 bases). The CDR3 DNA is TGTGCCAGCAGTTTGTCGCAGGTGGAGGGAGATACGCAGTATTTT. Amino acid sequence: CASSLSQVEGDTQYF.